The clone carrying this T cell receptor beta chain appeared a few times. Its cognate antigen is unknown. The data derive from a study of T-cell memory formation after mild COVID-19. Background on the study: The study found TCR clusters largely donor specific.

Study conclusions and caveats: Contracting clones from day 15 to 85 had balanced CD4/CD8; later expanders favoured CD4+. Whether second-wave clones peaking at day 37 were SARS-CoV-2 specific went unconfirmed.

The J segment lost 11 bases and the V segment lost 1 base, leaving 10 bases of the junction unmatched. In germline, CDR1 is SGHVS, CDR2 FQNEAQ. This CDR3 has 14 residues. Researchers used 5'RACE with constant-segment primers to make TCR alpha and TCR beta cDNA libraries that carry sample barcodes and UMIs. MiXCR was run by TCRdb on the 5' RACE reads, yielding one entry per CDR3 protein. The table records 340,000 or so distinct CDR3 sequences, roughly 13% of them present only once. Sequencing input: PBMCs or a T cell subset sorted from them (not recorded which). This chain links TRBV7-8 with TRBJ1-1; TRBD1 aligns across 7 bases. This TCR was sampled from a man between 18 and 35 years old who had mild COVID-19 (a few samples of this study predate the infection). Cell type and time point are not known. The DNA of the CDR3 is TGTGCCAGCAGCTTAGGGGGGGACAGCTCGGATGCTTTCTTT. Translated: CASSLGGDSSDAFF.